The sequence of this T cell receptor (beta chain) was determined in a study of cytomegalovirus exposure and HLA in healthy donors. Primers for the PCR totalled 60 Vbeta and 13 Jbeta. Clones were read by immunoSEQ multiplex PCR, and TCRdb kept only the in-frame ones, dropping some. The clone table shows 160,000 or so clones, with the ten largest holding 2.1%. The CDR3 runs to 15 residues. V trimming: 0 bases; J trimming: 5 bases; junction bases outside the gene matches: 6. From germline, CDR1 is SGHRS and CDR2 YFSETQ. The J gene is TRBJ2-3, the V gene TRBV5-1; 7 nucleotides align to TRBD1. Sequenced sample: PBMCs. The receptor was derived from a man aged 25 to 40 in good health and CMV-seronegative. The CDR3 sequence is CASSLAATGIDTQYF. CDR3 DNA sequence: TGCGCCAGCAGCTTGGCAGCGACAGGGATAGATACGCAGTATTTT. The complete variable domain, with remaining parts taken from reference TRBV5-1 and TRBJ2-3, reads KAGVTQTPRYLIKTRGQQVTLSCSPISGHRSVSWYQQTPGQGLQFLFEYFSETQRNKGNFPGRFSGRQFSNSRSEMNVSTLELGDSALYLCASSLAATGIDTQYFGPGTRLTVL.